The 22 T cell receptor beta chains below were found in one sample sequenced in a study of long-term antiretroviral therapy in people with HIV. Sequencing used immunoSEQ v3.0 at survey level. Data came from immunoSEQ multiplex PCR; TCRdb stores just in-frame clones and leaves some out. In the table there are tens of thousands of clones, approximately 81% of which are singletons. Material: unsorted PBMCs, obtained about 2.4 years after starting antiretroviral therapy. These TCRs come from a man in his forties or fifties with HIV.

This clone occurred a few times. This chain connects TRBV7-9 to TRBJ1-5; 8 bases are a match to TRBD1. V dropped 4 bases and J dropped 2; count of bases not matched to a gene: 4. This CDR3 comprises 15 residues. The germline gives CDR1 SEHNR, CDR2 FQNEAQ (reference sequence). CDR3 protein: CASSSTTGGNQPQHF. The CDR3 DNA sequence: TGTGCCAGCAGCTCTACGACAGGGGGCAATCAGCCCCAGCATTTT.

V gene TRBV28 combines with J gene TRBJ2-7; TRBD1 agrees at 7 bases. The CDR3 has 15 amino acids. Germline V gene lookup returns CDR1 MDHEN and CDR2 SYDVKM. The J segment lost 0 bases and the V segment lost 3 bases, leaving 5 bases of the junction unmatched. The CDR3 DNA reads as TGTGCCAGCAGTTTGGTGGGGGACAGCTCCTACGAGCAGTACTTC. Residues: CASSLVGDSSYEQYF. The full variable domain, rest sourced from reference TRBV28 and TRBJ2-7, is DVKVTQSSRYLVKRTGEKVFLECVQDMDHENMFWYRQDPGLGLRLIYFSYDVKMKEKGDIPEGYSVSREKKERFSLILESASTNQTSMYLCASSLVGDSSYEQYFGPGTRLTVT.

This chain links TRBV11-1 with TRBJ2-4, with D possibly matching TRBD1 (6 bases). Germline values: CDR1 SGHAT, CDR2 FQDESV (reference sequence). V lost 3 bases to trimming and J lost 0 bases, with 12 bases between them. CDR3 length: 16 amino acids. CDR3 in DNA: TGTGCCAGCAGCTTGGGGACATTCTTAGCCAAAAACATTCAGTACTTC. This sequence encodes CASSLGTFLAKNIQYF.

The gene calls are TRBV6-6 and TRBJ1-1; D might be TRBD1 (5 bases). Germline CDR1 is MNHNY and CDR2 is SVGAGI (reference sequence). The CDR3 loop spans 12 amino acids. V lost 2 bases to trimming and J lost 5 bases, with 6 bases between them. CDR3 loop: CASSYGGTEAFF. The DNA of the CDR3 is TGTGCCAGCAGTTACGGGGGGACTGAAGCTTTCTTT.

The V call is TRBV5-1, the J call TRBJ1-6; D gene ambiguous. Germline CDR1 is SGHRS and CDR2 is YFSETQ. The ends were cut back, 4 bases at V and 10 bases at J, with 18 bases in the middle. There are 15 residues in the CDR3. The CDR3 reads CASSQAAQLGSPLHF. For the CDR3, the DNA is TGCGCCAGCAGCCAGGCGGCCCAACTCGGCTCACCCCTCCACTTT.

V and J are TRBV29-1 and TRBJ2-1; 11 nucleotides align to TRBD2. Trimming removed 3 bases from V and 4 bases from J; junction bases left unmatched: 5. Germline V gives CDR1 SQVTM, CDR2 ANQGSEA. This CDR3 comprises 15 residues. DNA for the CDR3: TGCAGCGTTGATCCGGGACTAGCGGCATACAATGAGCAGTTCTTC. Translated, it gives CSVDPGLAAYNEQFF.

This clone was seen a single time. The genes are TRBV9 and TRBJ2-7, with 7 bases lining up with TRBD1. V trimming: 3 bases; J trimming: 5 bases; junction bases outside the gene matches: 5. This CDR3 is built from 13 residues. Looked up from germline, CDR1 is SGDLS and CDR2 is YYNGEE. CDR3 in amino acids: CASSGDGTDEQYF. The DNA of the CDR3 is TGTGCCAGCAGCGGAGACGGGACAGACGAGCAGTACTTC.

The rearrangement joins TRBV5-4 to TRBJ1-1; unclear D gene. The CDR3 length is 14 residues. The germline V gene encodes CDR1 SGHNT and CDR2 YYREEE (reference sequence). V was pared by 0 bases and J by 0 bases, with 6 bases between. CDR3 region: CASSLDIMNTEAFF. CDR3 DNA: TGTGCCAGCAGCTTGGACATCATGAACACTGAAGCTTTCTTT.

The genes are TRBV15 and TRBJ1-1, with D unclear. The CDR3 covers 14 residues. Germline V lookup: CDR1 LNHNV, CDR2 YYDKDF (reference sequence). V gave up 0 bases and J gave up 1 base, with 6 bases separating them. CDR3 amino acids: CATSRDPTNTEAFF. CDR3 in DNA: TGTGCCACCAGCAGAGATCCGACGAACACTGAAGCTTTCTTT.

The V and J genes are TRBV6-5 and TRBJ1-1; 8 bases fit TRBD1. Germline trimming cut 7 bases from V and 5 bases from J; bases unmatched to any gene: 9. Per the germline V gene, CDR1 is MNHEY and CDR2 is SVGAGI. This CDR3 contains 14 residues. The CDR3 DNA sequence: TGTGCCAGCAACCTCGTCCAGGGGGCTACTGAAGCTTTCTTT. This codes for CASNLVQGATEAFF.

This sequence joins TRBV19 and TRBJ1-1; the D is unclear. Trimming left V 3 bases short and J 1 base short, with 9 bases between. The germline V gene has CDR1 LNHDA and CDR2 SQIVND (reference sequence). The CDR3 runs to 14 residues. CDR3 protein: CASSIPAGNTEAFF. The CDR3 DNA is TGTGCCAGTAGTATTCCAGCCGGGAACACTGAAGCTTTCTTT.

The chain recombines TRBV5-1 with TRBJ1-4, with D unresolved. V lost 7 bases to trimming and J lost 0 bases, with 10 bases between them. The length of the CDR3 is 14 residues. CDR1 and CDR2 from the germline V gene are SGHRS and YFSETQ. The CDR3 loop reads CASAVSATNEKLFF. In nucleotides, the CDR3 is TGCGCCAGCGCGGTGTCTGCAACTAATGAAAAACTGTTTTTT.

The CDR3 DNA sequence: TGCGCCAGCAGCCAAGATAGGTCGACTCCCGATACGCAGTATTTT. Protein: CASSQDRSTPDTQYF. The chain has TRBV4-3 and TRBJ2-3; D not certain. Germline CDR1 LGHNA, CDR2 YSLEER. This CDR3 contains 15 residues. V lost 0 bases and J 6 bases, leaving 13 bases between the germline ends.

To note about this clone: The identical CDR3 is also encoded by other nucleotide sequences in the sample. The rearrangement joins TRBV29-1 to TRBJ1-1; no definite D call. This CDR3 contains 12 residues. V was pared by 1 base and J by 1 base, with 4 bases between. Germline values: CDR1 SQVTM, CDR2 ANQGSEA. As DNA, the CDR3 is TGCAGCGTTGAAGGTACGAACACTGAAGCTTTCTTT. As protein: CSVEGTNTEAFF.

This clone was detected a few times. J is TRBJ2-7 and V is TRBV4-3, with D tentatively TRBD1 or TRBD2 (5 bases each). The CDR3 is 14 amino acids. Trimming removed 1 base from V and 2 bases from J, with 9 bases in between. Germline CDR1 and CDR2: LGHNA and YSLEER. The CDR3 is CASSQARGAYEQYF. In nucleotides, the CDR3 is TGCGCCAGCAGCCAAGCGAGGGGAGCCTACGAGCAGTACTTC.

This chain connects TRBV5-1 to TRBJ1-1, with TRBD1 matching 8 bases. Germline V gene data show CDR1 as SGHRS and CDR2 as YFSETQ. The CDR3 runs to 15 residues. The trim removed 3 bases at V and 0 bases at J, leaving 4 bases unmatched. CDR3 residues: CASSSDRGLNTEAFF. The CDR3 DNA reads TGCGCCAGCAGCTCAGACAGGGGATTGAACACTGAAGCTTTCTTT.

The chain combines TRBV2 with TRBJ2-5; TRBD2 is a possible D gene (5 bases). V lost 0 bases to trimming and J lost 10 bases, with 9 bases between them. The CDR3 loop spans 12 amino acids. Germline values: CDR1 SNHLY, CDR2 FYNNEI. Here the CDR3 reads CASSEADRGQYF. CDR3 bases: TGTGCCAGCAGTGAAGCGGACCGGGGCCAGTACTTC.

The chain links TRBV11-2 to TRBJ1-6; no definite D call. CDR1 SGHAT and CDR2 FQNNGV come from the germline V gene. With 3 bases removed from V and 11 bases from J, the gap between germline ends came to 11 bases. The CDR3 length is 13 residues. The CDR3 loop is CASSFGAIPPLHF. The CDR3 nucleotides are TGTGCCAGCAGCTTTGGAGCCATCCCACCCCTCCACTTT.

This chain links TRBV6-5 with TRBJ1-2; D gene ambiguous. Between the trimmed V and J ends, which lost 0 bases and 8 bases, there was a span of 10 bases. The V gene's germline CDR1 is MNHEY and CDR2 SVGAGI. CDR3 size: 13 residues. CDR3 nucleotides: TGTGCCAGCAGTTACTCAGGCTCCCGCGGCTACACCTTC. It encodes CASSYSGSRGYTF.

The genes are TRBV5-1 and TRBJ2-7, with 8 bases matching TRBD1. V lost 0 bases, J lost 3 bases, and 5 bases stayed unmatched. From germline, CDR1 is SGHRS and CDR2 YFSETQ. The CDR3 has 15 amino acids. CDR3 protein: CASSLDGQGLYEQYF. CDR3 sequence (DNA): TGCGCCAGCAGCTTGGACGGACAGGGCCTCTACGAGCAGTACTTC.

The chain joins TRBV5-4 to TRBJ2-7; D unresolved. V was cut by 4 bases and J by 6 bases, with 20 bases left in between. The CDR3 has 15 residues. CDR1 is SGHNT and CDR2 is YYREEE in the germline V gene (reference sequence). CDR3 protein: CASSPPSVGSGEQYF. DNA of the CDR3: TGTGCCAGCAGCCCGCCGAGTGTAGGATCCGGCGAGCAGTACTTC.

The J gene is TRBJ1-2, the V gene TRBV29-1; D gene uncertain. Germline lookup yields CDR1 SQVTM and CDR2 ANQGSEA. The CDR3 runs to 13 residues. V was clipped by 7 bases and J by 3 bases, with 15 bases between them. The CDR3 reads CSAALNSYYGYTF. The DNA of the CDR3 is TGCAGCGCTGCGCTGAACAGCTACTATGGCTACACCTTC.